The entry below describes one T cell receptor beta chain. The CDR3 loop spans 14 amino acids. The germline CDR1 and CDR2 sequences are MDHEN and SYDVKM. After removal of 3 bases from V and 5 bases from J, the junction contained 6 bases not matched to a gene. This entry belongs to a study of blood T cell repertoires in COVID-19. Measured with immunoSEQ multiplex PCR; TCRdb has only the in-frame clones, and not every one. The sample lists about 89,000 clones, 81% seen once, with about 11% in the top ten. This TCR came from a woman of 80 years or more with acute or convalescent COVID-19. The rearrangement joins TRBV28 to TRBJ2-5; 7 positions agree with TRBD1. The specimen was peripheral blood. The CDR3 region is CASSFDRAGETQYF. The DNA for the CDR3 is TGTGCCAGCAGTTTTGACAGGGCAGGGGAGACCCAGTACTTC.